This TCR beta chain comes out of a study of CD8+CD57+ T cells in acquired aplastic anemia. Background on the study: Sorted CD4+ and CD8+ cells yielded about 3 ug of DNA on average. Study-wide findings and caveats: Between the patient and control groups, CD8+ Simpson's diversity did not differ significantly.

The CDR3 spans 15 residues. Germline V lookup: CDR1 KGHDR, CDR2 SFDVKD. The junction had 4 bases not matched to a gene; V was cut back by 1 base and J by 5 bases. Those patients picked for sequencing had displayed CD8+CD57+ cell expansion on flow cytometry. Severe acquired aplastic anemia was present in all patients. Comment on this clonotype: Its antigen is not identified.

Both TCR beta VDJ combination and CDR3 sequence profiling were carried out. Genomic DNA was the template for this profiling. TCRdb analysed the reads with MiXCR anew, one entry per CDR3 protein. The sample lists about 180,000 distinct CDR3 sequences, nearly 50% occurring once. The sequence derives from a human donor with aplastic anemia. Sequencing used sorted CD4+, CD8+, or CD8+CD57+ T cells (not recorded which) from PBMCs. The rearrangement links TRBV24-1 to TRBJ2-5, with 9 bases lining up with TRBD1. CDR3 in amino acids: CATSDFTGGWETQYF. The CDR3 DNA reads as TGTGCCACCAGTGATTTTACAGGGGGCTGGGAGACCCAGTACTTC.